Below, one T cell receptor beta chain is given with its context. The sample comes from a study of blood T cell repertoires in COVID-19. Measured with immunoSEQ multiplex PCR; TCRdb has only the in-frame clones, and not every one. This sample has around 55,000 clones, with about nine tenths found just once. This CDR3 has 14 residues. Trimming stripped 10 bases from V and 0 bases from J, with 13 bases between. The germline V gene has CDR1 LNHDA and CDR2 SQIVND (reference sequence). Material for sequencing was peripheral blood. The chain combines TRBV19 with TRBJ2-1, with D maybe TRBD1 (8 bases). The clonotype originates from a man aged 55 to 69 with acute or convalescent COVID-19. CDR3 sequence reads: CATNRGGSYNEQFF. The CDR3 DNA reads as TGTGCCACCAACAGGGGGGGCTCCTACAATGAGCAGTTCTTC.